The entry that follows covers one T cell receptor (beta chain) sequence. The antigen is undetermined. With 60 Vbeta and 13 Jbeta primers, the PCR was carried out. Measured with immunoSEQ multiplex PCR; TCRdb has only the in-frame clones, and not every one. Here the sample spans about 250,000 clones, under 80% being singletons. The sample belongs to a study of cytomegalovirus exposure and HLA in healthy donors. As for the study in general: Most genotyped donors, about 81% of 350 to 500, had Caucasian-associated genetic ancestry. Study findings and constraints: A few of the chains that were CMV-associated were confirmed in vitro to be specific for CMV antigens. A cluster of highly shared sequence variants was likely a sequencing artifact. A later analysis reported that several of the most significant clusters appeared to be linked to common viral pathogens, among them Epstein-Barr virus.

Per germline, CDR1 MNHEY and CDR2 SVGAGI. This CDR3 has 13 residues. V usage is TRBV6-5 and J usage is TRBJ2-5; the D gene is possibly TRBD1 (5 bases). The J call may not be correct, given that the DNA end is closer to TRBJ2-7. The clonotype was recovered from a female donor in good health and CMV-seronegative. The sample comprised PBMCs. CDR3 bases: TGTGCCAGCACCAAGGGGTTGTCCTACGAGCAGTACTTC. The encoded protein is CASTKGLSYEQYF.